Included here is one T cell receptor beta chain sequence, with context. This table comes from immunoSEQ multiplex PCR, and its TCRdb copy is limited to in-frame clones, with some not included. The data hold fewer than 350,000 clones, with 89% observed a single time. The data were obtained in a study of blood T cell repertoires in COVID-19. As for the study in general: T cells, B-cell-depleted T cells, or PBMCs provided the cDNA or gDNA that served as material.

The germline V and J ends were trimmed by 6 bases and 9 bases, with 14 bases remaining between them. CDR1 and CDR2 (germline): KGHDR, SFDVKD. This CDR3 comprises 13 residues. This rearrangement joins TRBV24-1 to TRBJ2-1; maybe TRBD1 (5 bases). The TCR sequence derives from a woman between 35 and 50 years old who had recovered from COVID-19. Sequencing used PBMCs or T cells enriched from blood (not recorded which). The CDR3 coding sequence is TGTGCCACCAGTCAGGGCCCACTGGGTGAGCAGTTCTTC. Translating it yields CATSQGPLGEQFF.